This TCR beta chain emerged from a study of blood T cell repertoires in COVID-19. The count of this clone is one. The CDR3 is 14 amino acids. V was trimmed by 0 bases and J by 4 bases, leaving 13 bases between them. Germline assignment: CDR1 SQVTM and CDR2 ANQGSEA. Original processing notes: Reference gene primers were amplified, and this amplification served to estimate nucleated cell counts. Generated by immunoSEQ multiplex PCR, the TCRdb table keeps only in-frame clones and is missing some. V and J calls and clone size come straight from that table; D and trimming were deduced from the DNA. The sample contains under 250,000 clones, approximately 82% of which appear only once.

The sequence derives from a woman between 35 and 50 years old with acute or convalescent COVID-19. What was sequenced was peripheral blood. The chain joins TRBV29-1 to TRBJ2-7, with D possibly matching TRBD1 (6 bases). The CDR3 spells CSVEEGAGQYEQYF. The CDR3 bases are TGCAGCGTTGAAGAGGGGGCAGGACAATACGAGCAGTACTTC.